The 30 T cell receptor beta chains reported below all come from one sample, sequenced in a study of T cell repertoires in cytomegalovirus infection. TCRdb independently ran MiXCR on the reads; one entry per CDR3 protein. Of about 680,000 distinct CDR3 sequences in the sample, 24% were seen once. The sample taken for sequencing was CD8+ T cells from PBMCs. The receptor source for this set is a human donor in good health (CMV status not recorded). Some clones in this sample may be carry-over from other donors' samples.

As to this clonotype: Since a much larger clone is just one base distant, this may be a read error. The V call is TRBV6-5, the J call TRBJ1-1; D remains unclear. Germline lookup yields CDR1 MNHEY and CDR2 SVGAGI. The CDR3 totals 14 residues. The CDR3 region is CASSVSSRYTQAFF. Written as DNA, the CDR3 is TGTGCCAGCAGTGTTTCCTCGCGGTACACTCAAGCTTTCTTT.

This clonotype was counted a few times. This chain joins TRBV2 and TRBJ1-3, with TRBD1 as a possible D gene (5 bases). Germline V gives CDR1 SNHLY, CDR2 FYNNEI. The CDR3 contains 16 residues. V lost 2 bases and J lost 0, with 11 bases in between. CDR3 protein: CASSERQLNSGNTIYF. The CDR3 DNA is TGTGCCAGCAGTGAAAGACAGTTAAACTCTGGAAACACCATATATTTT.

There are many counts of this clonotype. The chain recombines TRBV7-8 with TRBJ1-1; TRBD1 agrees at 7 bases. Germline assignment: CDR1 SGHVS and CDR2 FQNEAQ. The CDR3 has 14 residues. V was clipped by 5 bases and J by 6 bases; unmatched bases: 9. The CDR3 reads CASSMEGAAAEAFF. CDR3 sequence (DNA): TGTGCCAGCAGCATGGAGGGGGCGGCGGCTGAAGCTTTCTTT.

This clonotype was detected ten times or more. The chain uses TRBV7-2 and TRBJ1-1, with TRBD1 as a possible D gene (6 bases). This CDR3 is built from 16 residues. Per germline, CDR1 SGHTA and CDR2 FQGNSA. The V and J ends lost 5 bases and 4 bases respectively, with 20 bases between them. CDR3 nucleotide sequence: TGTGCCAGCAGCAAGAACGAGGGGGGGGTGAGCACTGAAGCTTTCTTT. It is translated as CASSKNEGGVSTEAFF.

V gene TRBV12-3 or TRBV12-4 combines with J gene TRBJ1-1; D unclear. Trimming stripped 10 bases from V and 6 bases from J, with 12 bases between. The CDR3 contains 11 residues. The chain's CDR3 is CATSFGPEAFF. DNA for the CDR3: TGTGCCACCTCCTTTGGTCCTGAAGCTTTCTTT.

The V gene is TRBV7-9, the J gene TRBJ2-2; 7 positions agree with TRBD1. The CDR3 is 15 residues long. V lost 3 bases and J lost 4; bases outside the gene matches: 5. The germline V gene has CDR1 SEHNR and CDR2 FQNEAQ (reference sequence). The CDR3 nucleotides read TGTGCCAGCAGCTTTAAACAGGGGTCCACCGGGGAGCTGTTTTTT. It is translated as CASSFKQGSTGELFF. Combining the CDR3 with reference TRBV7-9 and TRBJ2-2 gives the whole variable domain DTGVSQNPRHKITKRGQNVTFRCDPISEHNRLYWYRQTLGQGPEFLTYFQNEAQLEKSRLLSDRFSAERPKGSFSTLEIQRTEQGDSAMYLCASSFKQGSTGELFFGEGSRLTVL.

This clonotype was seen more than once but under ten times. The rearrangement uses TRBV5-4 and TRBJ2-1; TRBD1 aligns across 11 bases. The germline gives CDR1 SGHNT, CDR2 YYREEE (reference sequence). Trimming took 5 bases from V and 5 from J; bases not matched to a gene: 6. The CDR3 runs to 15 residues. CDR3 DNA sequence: TGTGCCAGCAGTCAACCGGGACAGGGGGACAATGAGCAGTTCTTC. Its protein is CASSQPGQGDNEQFF.

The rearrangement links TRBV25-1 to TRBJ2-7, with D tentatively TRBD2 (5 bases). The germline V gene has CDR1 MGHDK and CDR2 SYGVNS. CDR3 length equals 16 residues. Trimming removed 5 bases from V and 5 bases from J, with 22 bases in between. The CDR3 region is CASSSRTRRVSDEQYF. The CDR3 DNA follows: TGTGCCAGCAGTTCAAGAACCAGGCGGGTGTCAGACGAGCAGTACTTC.

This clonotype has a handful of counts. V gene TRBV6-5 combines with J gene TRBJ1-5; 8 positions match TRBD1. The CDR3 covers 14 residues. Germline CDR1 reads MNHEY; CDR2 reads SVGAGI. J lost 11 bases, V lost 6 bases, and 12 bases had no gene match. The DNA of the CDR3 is TGTGCCAGCAGCTCAGGACAGGGTCAAAGGACCCAGCATTTT. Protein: CASSSGQGQRTQHF.

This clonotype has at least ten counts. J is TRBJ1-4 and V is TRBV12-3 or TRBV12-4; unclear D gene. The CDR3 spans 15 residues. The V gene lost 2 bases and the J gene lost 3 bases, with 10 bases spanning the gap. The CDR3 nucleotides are TGTGCCAGCAGTTTATTCCGGACGCCTAATGAAAAACTGTTTTTT. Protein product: CASSLFRTPNEKLFF.

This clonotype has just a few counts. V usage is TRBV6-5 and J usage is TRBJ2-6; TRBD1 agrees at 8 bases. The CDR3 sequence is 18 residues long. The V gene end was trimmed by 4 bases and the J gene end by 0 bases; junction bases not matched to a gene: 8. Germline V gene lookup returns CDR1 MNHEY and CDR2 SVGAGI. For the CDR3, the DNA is TGTGCCAGCAGTTCCGGGACAGGACCCTACTCTGGGGCCAACGTCCTGACTTTC. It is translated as CASSSGTGPYSGANVLTF.

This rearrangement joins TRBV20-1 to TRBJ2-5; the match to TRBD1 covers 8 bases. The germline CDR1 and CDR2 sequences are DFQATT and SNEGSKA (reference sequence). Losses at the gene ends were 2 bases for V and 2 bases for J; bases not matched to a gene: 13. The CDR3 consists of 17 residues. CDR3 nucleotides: TGCAGTGCTAGATTATCCCTCTGGGACAGGCCGCAAGAGACCCAGTACTTC. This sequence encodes CSARLSLWDRPQETQYF.

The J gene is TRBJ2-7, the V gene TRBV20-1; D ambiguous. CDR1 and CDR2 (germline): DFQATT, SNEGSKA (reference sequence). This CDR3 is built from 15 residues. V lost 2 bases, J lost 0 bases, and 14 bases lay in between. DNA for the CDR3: TGCAGTGCTAGATGGCAGAGATCGAACTCCTACGAGCAGTACTTC. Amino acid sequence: CSARWQRSNSYEQYF.

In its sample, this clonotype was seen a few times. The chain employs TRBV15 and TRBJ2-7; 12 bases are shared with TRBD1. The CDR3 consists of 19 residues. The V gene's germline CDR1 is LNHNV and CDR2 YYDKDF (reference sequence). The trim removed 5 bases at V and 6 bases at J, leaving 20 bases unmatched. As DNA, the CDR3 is TGTGCCACCAGCGACTTACCTTATACCGGGACAGGGGGCAGGGGCGAGCAGTACTTC. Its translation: CATSDLPYTGTGGRGEQYF.

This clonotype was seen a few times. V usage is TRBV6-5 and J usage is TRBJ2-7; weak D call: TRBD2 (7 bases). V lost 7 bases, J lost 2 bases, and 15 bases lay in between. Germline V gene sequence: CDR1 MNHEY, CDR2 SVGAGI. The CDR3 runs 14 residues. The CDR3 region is CASKQGGGTYEQYF. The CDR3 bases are TGTGCCAGCAAACAAGGGGGGGGTACCTACGAGCAGTACTTC.

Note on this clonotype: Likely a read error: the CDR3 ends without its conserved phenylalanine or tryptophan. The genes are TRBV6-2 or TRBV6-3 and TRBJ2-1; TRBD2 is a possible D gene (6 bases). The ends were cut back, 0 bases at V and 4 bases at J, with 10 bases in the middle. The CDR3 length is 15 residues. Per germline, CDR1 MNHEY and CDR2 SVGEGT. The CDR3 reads CASSYSSLAYNEQFI. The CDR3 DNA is TGTGCCAGCAGTTACTCCTCTCTAGCGTACAATGAGCAGTTCATC.

The CDR3 bases are TGTGCCAGCAGAGAGCACCGGGACTCTTACGAGCAGTACGTC. Protein sequence: CASREHRDSYEQYV. The V and J genes are TRBV2 and TRBJ2-7; D possibly corresponds to TRBD2 (6 bases). V was clipped by 6 bases and J by 4 bases, with 16 bases between them. The germline CDR1 and CDR2 sequences are SNHLY and FYNNEI. This CDR3 comprises 14 residues.

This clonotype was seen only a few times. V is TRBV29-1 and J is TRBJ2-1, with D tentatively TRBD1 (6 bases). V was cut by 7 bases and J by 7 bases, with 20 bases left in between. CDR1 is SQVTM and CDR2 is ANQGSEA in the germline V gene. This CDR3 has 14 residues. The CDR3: CSALDLAGDNEQFF. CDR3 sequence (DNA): TGCAGCGCCTTGGACCTGGCAGGGGATAATGAGCAGTTCTTC.

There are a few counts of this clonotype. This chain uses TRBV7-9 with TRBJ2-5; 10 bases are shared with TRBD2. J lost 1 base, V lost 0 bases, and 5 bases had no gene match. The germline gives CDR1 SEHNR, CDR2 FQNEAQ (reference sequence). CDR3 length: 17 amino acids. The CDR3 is CASSLALAGAIQETQYF. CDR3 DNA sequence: TGTGCCAGCAGCTTAGCTCTAGCGGGGGCCATCCAAGAGACCCAGTACTTC.

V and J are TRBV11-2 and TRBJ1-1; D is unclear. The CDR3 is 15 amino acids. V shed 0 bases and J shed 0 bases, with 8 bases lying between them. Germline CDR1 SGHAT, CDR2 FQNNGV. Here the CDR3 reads CASSLERSLNTEAFF. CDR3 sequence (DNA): TGTGCCAGCAGCTTAGAACGGTCCCTGAACACTGAAGCTTTCTTT.

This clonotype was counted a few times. CDR3 region: CASSRMDRREAFF. The CDR3 DNA reads as TGTGCCAGCAGCCGAATGGACAGGCGTGAAGCTTTCTTT. The chain uses TRBV5-6 and TRBJ1-1; 7 bases fit TRBD1. Germline lookup yields CDR1 SGHDT and CDR2 YYEEEE. V was pared by 4 bases and J by 7 bases, with 7 bases of the junction left unmatched. The CDR3 has 13 amino acids.

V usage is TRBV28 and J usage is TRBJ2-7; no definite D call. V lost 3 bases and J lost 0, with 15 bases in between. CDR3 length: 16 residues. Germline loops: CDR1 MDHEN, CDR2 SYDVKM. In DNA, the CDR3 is TGTGCCAGCAGTTTCGGGCTGCAGGAGAGCTCCTACGAGCAGTACGTC. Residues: CASSFGLQESSYEQYV.

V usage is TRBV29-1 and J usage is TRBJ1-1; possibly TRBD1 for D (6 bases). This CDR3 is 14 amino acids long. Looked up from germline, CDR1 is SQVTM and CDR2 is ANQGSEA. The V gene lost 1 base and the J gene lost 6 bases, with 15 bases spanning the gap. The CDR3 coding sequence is TGCAGCGTTGAAGGGGGGCCCTCTTTTGCTGAAGCTTTCTTT. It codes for CSVEGGPSFAEAFF.

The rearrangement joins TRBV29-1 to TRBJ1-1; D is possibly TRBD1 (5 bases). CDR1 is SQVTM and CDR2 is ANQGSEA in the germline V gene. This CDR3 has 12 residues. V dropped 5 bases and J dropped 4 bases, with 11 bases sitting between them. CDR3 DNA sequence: TGCAGCGTTCCCGAGAGGGGCACTGAAGCTTTCTTT. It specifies CSVPERGTEAFF. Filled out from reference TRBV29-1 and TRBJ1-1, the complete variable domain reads SAVISQKPSRDICQRGTSLTIQCQVDSQVTMMFWYRQQPGQSLTLIATANQGSEATYESGFVIDKFPISRPNLTFSTLTVSNMSPEDSSIYLCSVPERGTEAFFGQGTRLTVV.

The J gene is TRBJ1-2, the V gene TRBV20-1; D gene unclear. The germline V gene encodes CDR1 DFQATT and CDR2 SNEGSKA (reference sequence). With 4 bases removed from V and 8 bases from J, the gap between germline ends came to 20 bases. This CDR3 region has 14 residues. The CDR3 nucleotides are TGCAGTGCTATCATATCCCCAGCGACCGACGGCTACACCTTC. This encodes CSAIISPATDGYTF.

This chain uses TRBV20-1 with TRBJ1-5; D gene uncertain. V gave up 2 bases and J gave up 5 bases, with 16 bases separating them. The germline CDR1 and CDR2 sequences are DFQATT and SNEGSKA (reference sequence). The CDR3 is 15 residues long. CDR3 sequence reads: CSARSSIGSDQPQHF. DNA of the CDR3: TGCAGTGCTAGAAGTAGTATCGGGAGCGATCAGCCCCAGCATTTT.

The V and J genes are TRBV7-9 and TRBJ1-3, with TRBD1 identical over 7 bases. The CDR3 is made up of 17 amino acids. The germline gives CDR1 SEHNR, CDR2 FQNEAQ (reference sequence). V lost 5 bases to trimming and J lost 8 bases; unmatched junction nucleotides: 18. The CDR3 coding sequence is TGTGCCAGCAGCCTCTCGACAGGGTTGTACGTCTTTGACACCATATATTTT. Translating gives CASSLSTGLYVFDTIYF. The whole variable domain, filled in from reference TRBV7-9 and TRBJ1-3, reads DTGVSQNPRHKITKRGQNVTFRCDPISEHNRLYWYRQTLGQGPEFLTYFQNEAQLEKSRLLSDRFSAERPKGSFSTLEIQRTEQGDSAMYLCASSLSTGLYVFDTIYFGEGSWLTVV.

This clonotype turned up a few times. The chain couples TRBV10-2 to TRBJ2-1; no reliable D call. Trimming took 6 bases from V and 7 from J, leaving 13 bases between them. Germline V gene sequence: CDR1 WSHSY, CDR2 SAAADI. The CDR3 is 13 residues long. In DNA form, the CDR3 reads TGCGCCAGCAGCGCTTTGCAGTTAAATGAGCAGTTCTTC. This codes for CASSALQLNEQFF.

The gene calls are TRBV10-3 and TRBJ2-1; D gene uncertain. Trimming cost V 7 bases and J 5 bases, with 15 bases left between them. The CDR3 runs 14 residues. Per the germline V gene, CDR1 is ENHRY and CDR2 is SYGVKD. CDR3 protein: CAINVKDGDNEQFF. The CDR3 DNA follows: TGTGCCATCAACGTCAAGGACGGAGACAATGAGCAGTTCTTC.

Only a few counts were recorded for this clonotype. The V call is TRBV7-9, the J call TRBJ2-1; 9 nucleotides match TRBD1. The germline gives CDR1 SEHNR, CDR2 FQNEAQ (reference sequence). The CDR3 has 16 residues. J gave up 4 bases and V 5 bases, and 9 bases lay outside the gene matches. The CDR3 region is CASSMGQGGIYNEQFF. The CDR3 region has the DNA TGTGCCAGCAGCATGGGACAGGGTGGAATTTACAATGAGCAGTTCTTC.